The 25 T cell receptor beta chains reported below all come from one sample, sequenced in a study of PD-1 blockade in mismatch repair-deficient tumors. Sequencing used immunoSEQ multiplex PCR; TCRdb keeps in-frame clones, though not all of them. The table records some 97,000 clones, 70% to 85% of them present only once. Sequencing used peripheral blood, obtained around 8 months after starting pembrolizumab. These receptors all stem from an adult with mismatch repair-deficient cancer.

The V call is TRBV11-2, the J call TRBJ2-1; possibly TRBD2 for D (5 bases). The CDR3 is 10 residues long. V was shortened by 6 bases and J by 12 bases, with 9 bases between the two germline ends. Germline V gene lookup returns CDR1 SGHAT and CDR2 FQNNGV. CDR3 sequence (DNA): TGTGCCAGCAGAGGAGGATGGCAGTTCTTC. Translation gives CASRGGWQFF.

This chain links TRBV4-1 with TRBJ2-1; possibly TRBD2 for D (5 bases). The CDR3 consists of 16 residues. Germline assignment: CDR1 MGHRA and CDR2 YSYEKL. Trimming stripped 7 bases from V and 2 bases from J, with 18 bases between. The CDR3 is CASNKGGETPYNEQFF. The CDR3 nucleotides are TGCGCCAGCAATAAGGGTGGGGAGACGCCCTACAATGAGCAGTTCTTC.

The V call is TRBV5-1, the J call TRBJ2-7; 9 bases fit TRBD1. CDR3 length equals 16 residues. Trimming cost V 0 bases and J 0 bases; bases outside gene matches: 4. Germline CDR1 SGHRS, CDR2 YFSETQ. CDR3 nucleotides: TGCGCCAGCAGCTTGGTTCCGACAGGGGGCTCCTACGAGCAGTACTTC. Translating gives CASSLVPTGGSYEQYF.

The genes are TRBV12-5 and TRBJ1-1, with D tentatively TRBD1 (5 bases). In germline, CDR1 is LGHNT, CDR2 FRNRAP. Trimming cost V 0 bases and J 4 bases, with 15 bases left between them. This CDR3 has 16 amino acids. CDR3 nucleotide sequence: TGTGCTAGTGGTTTGGTACTAGGGGTTAGGGGCACTGAAGCTTTCTTT. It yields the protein CASGLVLGVRGTEAFF.

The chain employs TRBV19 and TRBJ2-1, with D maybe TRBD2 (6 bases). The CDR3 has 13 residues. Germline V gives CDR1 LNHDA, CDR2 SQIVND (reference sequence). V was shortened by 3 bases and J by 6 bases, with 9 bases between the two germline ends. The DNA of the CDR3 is TGTGCCAGTAGTATTTGGGGGGTCAATGAGCAGTTCTTC. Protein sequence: CASSIWGVNEQFF. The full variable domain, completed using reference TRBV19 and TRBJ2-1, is DGGITQSPKYLFRKEGQNVTLSCEQNLNHDAMYWYRQDPGQGLRLIYYSQIVNDFQKGDIAEGYSVSREKKESFPLTVTSAQKNPTAFYLCASSIWGVNEQFFGPGTRLTVL.

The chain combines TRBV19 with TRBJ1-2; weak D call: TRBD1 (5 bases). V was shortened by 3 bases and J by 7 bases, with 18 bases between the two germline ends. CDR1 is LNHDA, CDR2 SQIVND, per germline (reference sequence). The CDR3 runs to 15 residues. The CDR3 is CASSMVIGRGGGYTF. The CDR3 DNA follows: TGTGCCAGTAGTATGGTGATTGGTAGGGGAGGTGGCTACACCTTC.

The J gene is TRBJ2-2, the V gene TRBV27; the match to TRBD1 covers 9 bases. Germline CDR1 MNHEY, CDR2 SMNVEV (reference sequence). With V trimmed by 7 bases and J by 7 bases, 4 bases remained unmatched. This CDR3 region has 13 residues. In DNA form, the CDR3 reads TGTGCCAGCAACAGACAGGGGGGCGGGGAGCTGTTTTTT. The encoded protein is CASNRQGGGELFF.

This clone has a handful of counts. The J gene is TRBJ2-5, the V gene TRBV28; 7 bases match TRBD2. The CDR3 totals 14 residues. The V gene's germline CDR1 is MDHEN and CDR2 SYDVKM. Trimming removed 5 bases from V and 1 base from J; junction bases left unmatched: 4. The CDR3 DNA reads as TGTGCCAGCAGTGGGGGACTACCCCAAGAGACCCAGTACTTC. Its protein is CASSGGLPQETQYF. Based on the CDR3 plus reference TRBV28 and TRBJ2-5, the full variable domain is DVKVTQSSRYLVKRTGEKVFLECVQDMDHENMFWYRQDPGLGLRLIYFSYDVKMKEKGDIPEGYSVSREKKERFSLILESASTNQTSMYLCASSGGLPQETQYFGPGTRLLVL.

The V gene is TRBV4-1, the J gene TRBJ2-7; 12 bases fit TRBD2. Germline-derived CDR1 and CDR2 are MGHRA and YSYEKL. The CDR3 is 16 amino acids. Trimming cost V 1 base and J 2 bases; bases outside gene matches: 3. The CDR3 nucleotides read TGCGCCAGCAGCCAAGGTCGGACTAGCGGGACCTACGAGCAGTACTTC. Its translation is CASSQGRTSGTYEQYF.

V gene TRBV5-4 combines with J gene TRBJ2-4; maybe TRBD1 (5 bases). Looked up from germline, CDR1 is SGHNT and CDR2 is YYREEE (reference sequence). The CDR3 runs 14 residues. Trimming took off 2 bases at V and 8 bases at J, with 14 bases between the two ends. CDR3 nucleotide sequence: TGTGCCAGCAGCTTAGAACTAAGGGGTGACATTCAGTACTTC. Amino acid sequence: CASSLELRGDIQYF.

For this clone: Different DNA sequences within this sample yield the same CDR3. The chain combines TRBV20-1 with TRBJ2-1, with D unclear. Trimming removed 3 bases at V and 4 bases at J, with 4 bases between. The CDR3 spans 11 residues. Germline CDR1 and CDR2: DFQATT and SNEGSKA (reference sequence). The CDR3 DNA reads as TGCAGTGCTAGGGGGTACAATGAGCAGTTCTTC. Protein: CSARGYNEQFF.

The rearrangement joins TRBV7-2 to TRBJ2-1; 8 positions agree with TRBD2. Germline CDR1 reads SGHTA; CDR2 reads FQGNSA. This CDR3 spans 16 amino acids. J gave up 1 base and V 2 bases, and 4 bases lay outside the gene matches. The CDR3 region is CASSLRLAGSYNEQFF. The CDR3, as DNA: TGTGCCAGCAGCTTACGATTAGCGGGATCCTACAATGAGCAGTTCTTC.

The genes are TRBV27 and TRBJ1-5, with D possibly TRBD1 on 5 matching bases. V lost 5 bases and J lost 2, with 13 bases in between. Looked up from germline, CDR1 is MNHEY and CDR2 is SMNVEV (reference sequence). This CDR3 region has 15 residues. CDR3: CASSIGVGGNQPQHF. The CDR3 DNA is TGTGCCAGCAGTATAGGGGTTGGGGGCAATCAGCCCCAGCATTTT.

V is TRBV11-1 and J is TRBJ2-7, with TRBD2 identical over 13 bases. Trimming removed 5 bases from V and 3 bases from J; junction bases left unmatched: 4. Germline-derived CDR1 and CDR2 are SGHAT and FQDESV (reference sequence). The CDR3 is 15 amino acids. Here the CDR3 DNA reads TGTGCCAGCAGCCGTGGGACTAGCGGGGTCTACGAGCAGTACTTC. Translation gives CASSRGTSGVYEQYF.

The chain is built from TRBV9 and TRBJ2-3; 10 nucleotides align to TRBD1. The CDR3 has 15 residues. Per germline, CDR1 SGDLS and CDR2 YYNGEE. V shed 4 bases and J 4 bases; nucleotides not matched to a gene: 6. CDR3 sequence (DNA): TGTGCCAGCAGCTTTCGGGACAGGGGCGCAGATACGCAGTATTTT. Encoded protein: CASSFRDRGADTQYF.

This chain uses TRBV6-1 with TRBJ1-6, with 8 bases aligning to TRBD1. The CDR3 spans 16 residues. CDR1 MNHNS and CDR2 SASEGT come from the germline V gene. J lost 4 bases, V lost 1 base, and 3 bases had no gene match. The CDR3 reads CASSEGGQVYNSPLHF. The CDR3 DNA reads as TGTGCCAGCAGTGAAGGGGGACAGGTTTATAATTCACCCCTCCACTTT.

This CDR3 reads CSVVQGYYGYTF. The CDR3 DNA reads as TGCAGCGTTGTACAGGGTTACTATGGCTACACCTTC. V and J are TRBV29-1 and TRBJ1-2; D is possibly TRBD1 (6 bases). The germline V gene encodes CDR1 SQVTM and CDR2 ANQGSEA. The length of the CDR3 is 12 residues. The germline V and J ends were trimmed by 4 bases and 3 bases, with 9 bases remaining between them.

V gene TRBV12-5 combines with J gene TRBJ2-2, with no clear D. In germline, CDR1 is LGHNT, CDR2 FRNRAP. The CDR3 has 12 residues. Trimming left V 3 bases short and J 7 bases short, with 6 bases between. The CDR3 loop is CASGFRHGELFF. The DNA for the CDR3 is TGTGCTAGTGGTTTCCGCCACGGGGAGCTGTTTTTT.

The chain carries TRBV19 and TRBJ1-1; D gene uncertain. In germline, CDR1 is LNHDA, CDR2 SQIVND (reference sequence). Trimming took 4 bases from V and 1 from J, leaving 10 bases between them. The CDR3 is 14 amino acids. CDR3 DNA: TGTGCCAGTAGTAATCGGCGACAGAACACTGAAGCTTTCTTT. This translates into CASSNRRQNTEAFF.

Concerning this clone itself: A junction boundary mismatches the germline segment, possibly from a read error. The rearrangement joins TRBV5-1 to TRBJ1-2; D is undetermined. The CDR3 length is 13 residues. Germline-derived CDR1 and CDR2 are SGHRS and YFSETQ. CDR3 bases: TGCGCCAGCAGCTTGTATCCTAACCGGGCTGAAGACTTC. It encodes CASSLYPNRAEDF.

The CDR3 is CASSVGLIPYEQYF. CDR3 coding DNA: TGCGCCAGCAGTGTCGGGCTCATCCCCTACGAGCAGTACTTC. J is TRBJ2-7 and V is TRBV10-1; D remains unclear. The CDR3 is 14 amino acids. V was cut by 4 bases and J by 2 bases, with 12 bases left in between. Germline lookup yields CDR1 WNHNN and CDR2 SYGVQD (reference sequence).

The CDR3 loop is CASSPAKNIQYF. The CDR3 DNA follows: TGTGCCAGCAGCCCAGCCAAAAACATTCAGTACTTC. The chain uses TRBV4-2 and TRBJ2-4; no clear D gene. The germline CDR1 and CDR2 sequences are LGHNA and YNFKEQ. The CDR3 has 12 residues. The ends were cut back, 4 bases at V and 0 bases at J, with 1 base in the middle.

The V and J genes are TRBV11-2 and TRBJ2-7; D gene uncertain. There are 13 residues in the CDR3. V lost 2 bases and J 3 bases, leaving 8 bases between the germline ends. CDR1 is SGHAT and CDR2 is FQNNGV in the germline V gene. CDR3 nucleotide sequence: TGTGCCAGCAGCTTATACGGTTACTACGAGCAGTACTTC. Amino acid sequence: CASSLYGYYEQYF. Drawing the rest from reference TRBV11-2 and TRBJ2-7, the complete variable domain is EAGVAQSPRYKIIEKRQSVAFWCNPISGHATLYWYQQILGQGPKLLIQFQNNGVVDDSQLPKDRFSAERLKGVDSTLKIQPAKLEDSAVYLCASSLYGYYEQYFGPGTRLTVT.

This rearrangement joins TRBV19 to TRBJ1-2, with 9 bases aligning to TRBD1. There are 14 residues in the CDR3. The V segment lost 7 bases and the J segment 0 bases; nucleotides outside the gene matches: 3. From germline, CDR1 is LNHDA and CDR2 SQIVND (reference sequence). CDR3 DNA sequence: TGTGCCAGTACTGGGACAGGGACTAACTATGGCTACACCTTC. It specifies CASTGTGTNYGYTF.

The CDR3 is CASSPGDSGRNEQFF. The CDR3 DNA sequence: TGTGCCAGCAGCCCCGGGGATAGCGGGAGAAATGAGCAGTTCTTC. The J gene is TRBJ2-1, the V gene TRBV6-5; 9 nucleotides match TRBD2. CDR1 and CDR2 (germline): MNHEY, SVGAGI. The CDR3 spans 15 residues. V gave up 6 bases and J gave up 7 bases; unmatched junction bases: 10.